Each of the 26 T cell receptor beta chains below was sequenced from the same sample in a study of T cell repertoires in cytomegalovirus infection. TCRdb analysed the reads with MiXCR anew, one entry per CDR3 protein. The sample lists roughly 700,000 distinct CDR3 sequences, roughly 33% occurring once. These receptors lack a known antigen. Here the sequenced sample was cultured PBMCs, taken from culture after CMV antigen stimulation. These receptors originate from a human donor in good health (CMV status not recorded). Some clones in this sample may be carry-over from other donors' samples.

The CDR3 region is CASRASGRGQFF. The CDR3 bases are TGTGCCAGCAGGGCCAGCGGGAGGGGGCAGTTCTTC. The chain uses TRBV12-3 or TRBV12-4 and TRBJ2-1; TRBD2 aligns across 10 bases. This CDR3 contains 12 residues. Germline trimming cut 6 bases from V and 12 bases from J; bases unmatched to any gene: 5.

This clonotype was seen only a few times. The V gene is TRBV7-9, the J gene TRBJ2-3; D call uncertain. Trimming left V 2 bases short and J 1 base short, with 10 bases between. CDR1 and CDR2 (germline): SEHNR, FQNEAQ (reference sequence). The CDR3 runs to 15 residues. The CDR3 loop is CASSLRPLGTDTQYF. As DNA, the CDR3 is TGTGCCAGCAGCTTACGGCCGTTGGGCACAGATACGCAGTATTTT.

This clonotype has a handful of counts. The chain uses TRBV7-9 and TRBJ1-1; D might be TRBD1 (5 bases). V dropped 2 bases and J dropped 1 base, with 14 bases sitting between them. The CDR3 is made up of 16 amino acids. CDR1 is SEHNR, CDR2 FQNEAQ, per germline (reference sequence). The CDR3 bases are TGTGCCAGCAGCTTATCCCCCGGACACCCGAACACTGAAGCTTTCTTT. Translated, it gives CASSLSPGHPNTEAFF.

V usage is TRBV6-6 and J usage is TRBJ2-3, with D possibly called TRBD1 or TRBD2 (5 bases each). Trimming pared 3 bases from V and 2 bases from J, leaving 9 bases between. This CDR3 contains 14 residues. The germline gives CDR1 MNHNY, CDR2 SVGAGI (reference sequence). CDR3 DNA sequence: TGTGCCAGCAGTTATGGGACCAACACAGATACGCAGTATTTT. The encoded protein is CASSYGTNTDTQYF.

This chain uses TRBV28 with TRBJ1-5; tentative D call: TRBD1 (6 bases). Germline loops: CDR1 MDHEN, CDR2 SYDVKM. The CDR3 runs 16 residues. The V end was cut by 4 bases, the J end by 2 bases, with 15 bases between. The CDR3 DNA is TGTGCCAGCAGTTCTCAGGACAGTTGGGGCAATCAGCCCCAGCATTTT. Amino acids: CASSSQDSWGNQPQHF.

This chain connects TRBV20-1 to TRBJ2-7; either TRBD1 or TRBD2 may supply D (6 bases each). Germline CDR1 reads DFQATT; CDR2 reads SNEGSKA (reference sequence). Trimming cost V 5 bases and J 3 bases, with 17 bases left between them. This CDR3 region has 14 residues. This CDR3 reads CSASNVGGGYEQYF. The CDR3 DNA follows: TGCAGTGCTTCTAACGTAGGAGGGGGCTACGAGCAGTACTTC.

This clonotype was found a few times. V usage is TRBV6-2 or TRBV6-3 and J usage is TRBJ1-1; maybe TRBD1 (6 bases). The CDR3 runs 15 residues. Germline V gene lookup returns CDR1 MNHEY and CDR2 SVGEGT. Trimming took off 8 bases at V and 1 base at J, with 17 bases between the two ends. CDR3 DNA: TGTGCCAGCGGACTGCCGGGACAAAGGAACACTGAAGCTTTCTTT. Translating gives CASGLPGQRNTEAFF.

The rearrangement links TRBV28 to TRBJ1-2, with 9 nucleotides matching TRBD1. The CDR3 runs to 15 residues. Trimming removed 5 bases from V and 4 bases from J; junction bases left unmatched: 8. Per germline, CDR1 MDHEN and CDR2 SYDVKM. CDR3 sequence (DNA): TGTGCCAGCAGTCGGGGACAGGGCTATTTCTATGGCTACACCTTC. Translating it yields CASSRGQGYFYGYTF.

This clonotype appeared many times. The V call is TRBV7-2, the J call TRBJ2-7; 10 bases fit TRBD2. CDR3 length: 17 residues. V was clipped by 5 bases and J by 0 bases; unmatched bases: 10. The germline gives CDR1 SGHTA, CDR2 FQGNSA. For the CDR3, the DNA is TGTGCCAGCAGCCTTCTAACTAGCGGGGTAAGCTCCTACGAGCAGTACTTC. It codes for CASSLLTSGVSSYEQYF.

The rearrangement links TRBV5-1 to TRBJ1-2; 10 nucleotides match TRBD1. CDR1 and CDR2 from the germline V gene are SGHRS and YFSETQ. CDR3 length: 13 residues. Unmatched junction bases numbered 0, after V lost 3 bases and J lost 4 bases. In DNA form, the CDR3 reads TGCGCCAGCAGCTGGGACAGGGGCTATGGCTACACCTTC. Translated: CASSWDRGYGYTF. Full variable domain (rest looked up from reference TRBV5-1 and TRBJ1-2): KAGVTQTPRYLIKTRGQQVTLSCSPISGHRSVSWYQQTPGQGLQFLFEYFSETQRNKGNFPGRFSGRQFSNSRSEMNVSTLELGDSALYLCASSWDRGYGYTFGSGTRLTVV.

The V gene is TRBV5-1, the J gene TRBJ2-1, with D unresolved. This CDR3 has 14 amino acids. In germline, CDR1 is SGHRS, CDR2 YFSETQ. Deletions cut 2 bases from V and 6 bases from J, with 12 bases between. CDR3 loop: CASSFAGPTNEQFF. In DNA, the CDR3 is TGCGCCAGCAGCTTCGCCGGGCCCACCAATGAGCAGTTCTTC.

There are a few counts of this clonotype. This chain uses TRBV7-2 with TRBJ1-5; TRBD1 is a possible D gene (6 bases). The CDR3 spans 15 residues. V was clipped by 0 bases and J by 5 bases, with 11 bases between them. Germline-derived CDR1 and CDR2 are SGHTA and FQGNSA. The CDR3: CASSLALGADQPQHF. The CDR3 DNA reads as TGTGCCAGCAGCTTAGCGCTGGGGGCAGATCAGCCCCAGCATTTT.

This chain joins TRBV7-9 and TRBJ2-7; D remains unclear. This CDR3 region has 13 residues. Germline lookup yields CDR1 SEHNR and CDR2 FQNEAQ (reference sequence). Trimming stripped 4 bases from V and 5 bases from J, with 12 bases between. In DNA, the CDR3 is TGTGCCAGCAGCTCCCGGGCCTATGACGAGCAGTACTTC. Encoded protein: CASSSRAYDEQYF. The full variable domain, with the rest looked up from reference TRBV7-9 and TRBJ2-7, is DTGVSQNPRHKITKRGQNVTFRCDPISEHNRLYWYRQTLGQGPEFLTYFQNEAQLEKSRLLSDRFSAERPKGSFSTLEIQRTEQGDSAMYLCASSSRAYDEQYFGPGTRLTVT.

This clonotype was seen a handful of times. The chain employs TRBV7-9 and TRBJ2-1, with 7 nucleotides matching TRBD2. Germline lookup yields CDR1 SEHNR and CDR2 FQNEAQ (reference sequence). Losses at the gene ends were 3 bases for V and 5 bases for J; bases not matched to a gene: 13. The CDR3 spans 17 residues. CDR3 sequence reads: CASSLYGGTFAHNEQFF. For the CDR3, the DNA is TGTGCCAGCAGCTTGTACGGGGGGACGTTCGCACACAATGAGCAGTTCTTC.

This clonotype appeared a single time. This chain joins TRBV5-5 and TRBJ2-1; D is perhaps TRBD2 (6 bases). Trimming shortened V by 0 bases and J by 9 bases, and 16 bases separated the two germline ends. Germline CDR1 reads SGHKS; CDR2 reads YYEKEE (reference sequence). There are 15 residues in the CDR3. This CDR3 is CASSLEATSFSEQFF. In nucleotides, the CDR3 is TGTGCCAGCAGCTTGGAAGCGACTAGTTTTAGTGAGCAGTTCTTC.

This clonotype was recorded at least ten times. The junction and the germline gene differ at one end; a read error may be behind it. The rearrangement joins TRBV7-6 to TRBJ2-3; 8 positions match TRBD1. Per germline, CDR1 SGHVS and CDR2 FNYEAQ. This CDR3 has 18 amino acids. This CDR3 is CASSVASSGPGGWDTQYF. DNA for the CDR3: TGTGCCAGCAGCGTAGCGTCCTCGGGGCCAGGGGGCTGGGATACGCAGTATTTT. The whole variable domain, remainder taken from reference TRBV7-6 and TRBJ2-3, is GAGVSQSPRYKVTKRGQDVALRCDPISGHVSLYWYRQALGQGPEFLTYFNYEAQQDKSGLPNDRFSAERPEGSISTLTIQRTEQRDSAMYRCASSVASSGPGGWDTQYFGPGTRLTVL.

The CDR3: CASTLSGDEQFF. CDR3 DNA: TGTGCCAGCACCCTCTCCGGGGATGAGCAGTTCTTC. The chain employs TRBV6-6 and TRBJ2-1, with a tentative D call TRBD2 (5 bases). Germline CDR1 reads MNHNY; CDR2 reads SVGAGI (reference sequence). This CDR3 region has 12 residues. V was clipped by 7 bases and J by 8 bases, with 12 bases between them.

The chain combines TRBV2 with TRBJ2-2; no clear D. There are 13 residues in the CDR3. The germline V gene has CDR1 SNHLY and CDR2 FYNNEI. V was shortened by 8 bases and J by 5 bases, with 12 bases between the two germline ends. CDR3 residues: CASCGASTGELFF. CDR3 nucleotide sequence: TGTGCCAGCTGCGGCGCGTCAACCGGGGAGCTGTTTTTT.

This clonotype was recorded a few times. The chain has TRBV7-2 and TRBJ1-2, with D maybe TRBD1 (6 bases). The CDR3 runs 15 residues. The germline V and J ends were trimmed by 3 bases and 3 bases, with 14 bases remaining between them. Per the germline V gene, CDR1 is SGHTA and CDR2 is FQGNSA. CDR3 DNA: TGTGCCAGCAGCTTTATGGGGGGCCTTTACTATGGCTACACCTTC. Its translation is CASSFMGGLYYGYTF.

The CDR3 is CASKSGLNTEAFF. The CDR3 nucleotides are TGTGCCAGCAAGTCAGGGTTGAACACTGAAGCTTTCTTT. V gene TRBV2 combines with J gene TRBJ1-1; tentative D call: TRBD1 (5 bases). Per germline, CDR1 SNHLY and CDR2 FYNNEI. V was pared by 7 bases and J by 0 bases, with 9 bases between. The CDR3 contains 13 residues.

V is TRBV5-4 and J is TRBJ1-4; weak D call: TRBD1 (6 bases). CDR3 length: 15 amino acids. The V end lost 0 bases, the J end lost 8 bases, and 14 bases lay between the germline ends. Germline CDR1 reads SGHNT; CDR2 reads YYREEE (reference sequence). The CDR3 is CASSLDGQPDEKLFF. CDR3 nucleotides: TGTGCCAGCAGCTTGGATGGACAGCCGGACGAAAAACTGTTTTTT.

To note about this clonotype: This clone may be a read error of a much larger clone one base away. The chain combines TRBV7-2 with TRBJ1-6; D call uncertain. The CDR3 is 13 residues long. The germline V gene encodes CDR1 SGHTA and CDR2 FQGNSA. DNA for the CDR3: TGTGCCAGCAGTCCCGGCTATAATTCACACCTCCACTTT. It codes for CASSPGYNSHLHF.

This rearrangement joins TRBV4-3 to TRBJ1-2; possibly TRBD1 for D (6 bases). This CDR3 is 15 amino acids long. CDR1 and CDR2 from the germline V gene are LGHNA and YSLEER. V dropped 3 bases and J dropped 4 bases, with 15 bases sitting between them. This chain's CDR3 is CASSHHGQTFYGYTF. The CDR3 nucleotides are TGCGCCAGCAGCCACCATGGACAGACCTTCTATGGCTACACCTTC.

This clonotype showed up just once. At one end the junction does not follow the germline gene, possibly because of a read error. The rearrangement uses TRBV4-2 and TRBJ1-1; the D is unclear. Germline V lookup: CDR1 LGHNA, CDR2 YNFKEQ. The CDR3 extends over 15 amino acids. CDR3 residues: CASSHAGQPNTEAFF. The CDR3 DNA is TGTGCCAGCAGCCACGCCGGGCAGCCAAACACCGAAGCTTTCTTT.

This clonotype was observed a handful of times. V and J are TRBV11-2 and TRBJ2-3; 11 nucleotides match TRBD2. V shed 0 bases, J shed 6 bases, and the junction held 5 bases outside the gene matches. CDR1 SGHAT and CDR2 FQNNGV come from the germline V gene. This CDR3 contains 16 residues. CDR3 in DNA: TGTGCCAGCAGCTTAGAAGGGACTAGCGGTCTGGATACGCAGTATTTT. This codes for CASSLEGTSGLDTQYF. Full variable domain (missing parts from reference TRBV11-2 and TRBJ2-3): EAGVAQSPRYKIIEKRQSVAFWCNPISGHATLYWYQQILGQGPKLLIQFQNNGVVDDSQLPKDRFSAERLKGVDSTLKIQPAKLEDSAVYLCASSLEGTSGLDTQYFGPGTRLTVL.

There are a few counts of this clonotype. The chain employs TRBV6-1 and TRBJ1-1; 10 nucleotides line up with TRBD1. The J segment lost 6 bases and the V segment lost 5 bases, leaving 3 bases of the junction unmatched. The CDR3 extends over 13 amino acids. Germline V gives CDR1 MNHNS, CDR2 SASEGT. Here the CDR3 reads CASSYGQGAEAFF. In nucleotides, the CDR3 is TGTGCCAGCAGTTATGGACAGGGGGCTGAAGCTTTCTTT.